These 20 T cell receptor beta chains originate from one sample sequenced in a study of CD8+ T cells in alopecia areata. Treatment in this sample: oral pan-JAK inhibitor, 5-10 mg twice daily. RNA extraction was followed by reverse transcription into cDNA, which acted as the sequencing template. Profiling relied on immunoSEQ multiplex PCR, and the TCRdb table lists in-frame clones only, not all of them. The data hold about 220,000 clones, with under 75% observed a single time. The starting material was CD4+ T cells sorted from blood, obtained at week 4, from a patient treated with tofacitinib. These receptors originate from a human donor with alopecia areata.

This clone was observed a few times. The V call is TRBV19, the J call TRBJ1-5; weak D call: TRBD1 (6 bases). CDR3 length: 15 amino acids. Germline assignment: CDR1 LNHDA and CDR2 SQIVND (reference sequence). V lost 7 bases and J lost 2, with 15 bases in between. The CDR3 region has the DNA TGTGCCAGTACCCTTTTACAGGGTGGCAATCAGCCCCAGCATTTT. Translated: CASTLLQGGNQPQHF.

This clone occurred a few times. V is TRBV28 and J is TRBJ1-5; 7 bases agree with TRBD1. CDR1 is MDHEN and CDR2 is SYDVKM in the germline V gene. V trimming: 10 bases; J trimming: 3 bases; junction bases outside the gene matches: 9. The CDR3 consists of 14 residues. The DNA for the CDR3 is TGTGCCATTCGTGGGGGACAGAACAATCAGCCCCAGCATTTT. Translated, it gives CAIRGGQNNQPQHF.

This chain links TRBV6-5 with TRBJ1-2; the D is unclear. The CDR3 contains 14 residues. The V end was cut by 2 bases, the J end by 6 bases, with 13 bases between. Germline lookup yields CDR1 MNHEY and CDR2 SVGAGI. The CDR3 is CASSYRDKYHGYTF. CDR3 nucleotide sequence: TGTGCCAGCAGTTACCGTGACAAGTACCATGGCTACACCTTC.

The chain recombines TRBV7-9 with TRBJ2-6; no reliable D call. CDR3 length: 13 residues. Deletions cut 4 bases from V and 0 bases from J, with 1 base between. Germline V gene lookup returns CDR1 SEHNR and CDR2 FQNEAQ (reference sequence). The CDR3 coding sequence is TGTGCCAGCAGCTCCTCTGGGGCCAACGTCCTGACTTTC. This encodes CASSSSGANVLTF.

This chain uses TRBV10-3 with TRBJ2-1, with D tentatively TRBD1 (6 bases). The CDR3 covers 12 residues. The V end lost 6 bases, the J end lost 4 bases, and 7 bases lay between the germline ends. Germline V gene data show CDR1 as ENHRY and CDR2 as SYGVKD. The CDR3: CAIRDRYNEQFF. CDR3 sequence (DNA): TGTGCCATCAGGGACAGATACAATGAGCAGTTCTTC.

V is TRBV29-1 and J is TRBJ1-6, with TRBD1 as a possible D gene (6 bases). The germline gives CDR1 SQVTM, CDR2 ANQGSEA. The CDR3 is made up of 13 amino acids. V dropped 7 bases and J dropped 7 bases, with 14 bases sitting between them. CDR3 bases: TGCAGCGCGAGGACAGATATCAATTCACCCCTCCACTTT. It translates to CSARTDINSPLHF.

This clone was observed a few times. Different DNA sequences within this sample yield the same CDR3. The J gene is TRBJ2-6, the V gene TRBV5-1, with D hard to call. V dropped 0 bases and J dropped 1 base, with 2 bases sitting between them. CDR1 is SGHRS and CDR2 is YFSETQ in the germline V gene. The CDR3 is 14 amino acids. In DNA, the CDR3 is TGCGCCAGCAGCTTGGGTTCTGGGGCCAACGTCCTGACTTTC. It encodes CASSLGSGANVLTF.

V is TRBV6-6 and J is TRBJ1-2, with D hard to call. Germline V lookup: CDR1 MNHNY, CDR2 SVGAGI (reference sequence). Trimming pared 7 bases from V and 0 bases from J, leaving 9 bases between. The CDR3 is 13 residues long. The CDR3 DNA follows: TGTGCCAGCACGGGAAGATCTAACTATGGCTACACCTTC. Its protein product is CASTGRSNYGYTF.

The V gene is TRBV9, the J gene TRBJ2-7; tentatively, D is TRBD2 (5 bases). Germline V gene data show CDR1 as SGDLS and CDR2 as YYNGEE. The CDR3 is 15 amino acids. V was pared by 0 bases and J by 0 bases, with 10 bases between. CDR3 sequence reads: CASSVGGASSYEQYF. The CDR3 DNA is TGTGCCAGCAGCGTAGGGGGAGCCAGCTCCTACGAGCAGTACTTC.

The rearrangement links TRBV5-1 to TRBJ2-5; D ambiguous. Per the germline V gene, CDR1 is SGHRS and CDR2 is YFSETQ. The CDR3 covers 12 residues. V dropped 4 bases and J dropped 2 bases, with 6 bases sitting between them. The CDR3 reads CASSRQQETQYF. As DNA, the CDR3 is TGCGCCAGCAGCCGCCAACAAGAGACCCAGTACTTC.

The chain recombines TRBV29-1 with TRBJ1-1, with TRBD1 identical over 10 bases. Germline V CDR1 and CDR2: SQVTM, ANQGSEA. This CDR3 is 16 amino acids long. The J segment lost 0 bases and the V segment lost 3 bases, leaving 7 bases of the junction unmatched. The CDR3 DNA follows: TGCAGCGTTGACCGGGACAGGGGTTTTATGAACACTGAAGCTTTCTTT. Translating gives CSVDRDRGFMNTEAFF.

The chain is built from TRBV29-1 and TRBJ1-2; D is possibly TRBD1 (6 bases). This CDR3 comprises 11 residues. V was cut by 6 bases and J by 8 bases, with 13 bases left in between. Per germline, CDR1 SQVTM and CDR2 ANQGSEA. The CDR3 reads CSVGGGTGYTF. The CDR3, as DNA: TGCAGCGTGGGGGGCGGGACGGGCTACACCTTC.

The V gene is TRBV5-6, the J gene TRBJ1-5; no clear D. Germline V gene data show CDR1 as SGHDT and CDR2 as YYEEEE. Trimming removed 0 bases at V and 0 bases at J, with 7 bases between. This CDR3 is 15 amino acids long. The CDR3 DNA is TGTGCCAGCAGCTTGGGGCAGGATAGCAATCAGCCCCAGCATTTT. Translating it yields CASSLGQDSNQPQHF.

This clone has only a few counts. V gene TRBV29-1 combines with J gene TRBJ2-5; TRBD2 agrees at 7 bases. Trimming took 6 bases from V and 5 from J; bases not matched to a gene: 9. Germline V gene data show CDR1 as SQVTM and CDR2 as ANQGSEA. The CDR3 totals 13 residues. The CDR3 sequence: CSVGLVLSETQYF. CDR3 DNA: TGCAGCGTCGGACTAGTTCTCTCGGAGACCCAGTACTTC. The whole variable domain, filled in from reference TRBV29-1 and TRBJ2-5, reads SAVISQKPSRDICQRGTSLTIQCQVDSQVTMMFWYRQQPGQSLTLIATANQGSEATYESGFVIDKFPISRPNLTFSTLTVSNMSPEDSSIYLCSVGLVLSETQYFGPGTRLLVL.

In this sample, this clone turned up once. The gene calls are TRBV25-1 and TRBJ1-5, with no clear D. Trimming stripped 1 base from V and 5 bases from J, with 12 bases between. There are 15 residues in the CDR3. CDR1 is MGHDK and CDR2 is SYGVNS in the germline V gene. CDR3 bases: TGTGCCAGCAGTGAATCGGGGAAATGGGATCAGCCCCAGCATTTT. Its protein is CASSESGKWDQPQHF.

This chain joins TRBV6-1 and TRBJ1-5; D is unclear. V was pared by 11 bases and J by 3 bases, with 14 bases between. CDR1 is MNHNS, CDR2 SASEGT, per germline. The length of the CDR3 is 13 residues. The CDR3 DNA follows: TGTGCCGCAGCGAGGTCCTACAATCAGCCCCAGCATTTT. Translating it yields CAAARSYNQPQHF.

This chain joins TRBV29-1 and TRBJ2-7; D is ambiguous. This CDR3 has 12 residues. V was clipped by 7 bases and J by 2 bases, with 12 bases between them. Per the germline V gene, CDR1 is SQVTM and CDR2 is ANQGSEA. CDR3 DNA: TGCAGCGGGATCGACGCCGCCTACGAGCAGTACTTC. Amino acid sequence: CSGIDAAYEQYF.

The chain employs TRBV7-2 and TRBJ1-4, with D hard to call. There are 15 residues in the CDR3. The germline gives CDR1 SGHTA, CDR2 FQGNSA. The V end was cut by 2 bases, the J end by 1 base, with 8 bases between. The CDR3 loop reads CASSLTGITNEKLFF. The CDR3 DNA follows: TGTGCCAGCAGCTTAACCGGGATAACTAATGAAAAACTGTTTTTT.

This chain connects TRBV28 to TRBJ2-3, with a weak D call TRBD2 (6 bases). The germline V gene encodes CDR1 MDHEN and CDR2 SYDVKM. V dropped 2 bases and J dropped 5 bases, with 8 bases sitting between them. The CDR3 loop spans 13 amino acids. The CDR3 nucleotides are TGTGCCAGCAGTTTAGGAGGGGTAGATACGCAGTATTTT. It translates to CASSLGGVDTQYF.

The chain combines TRBV7-3 with TRBJ2-4; no firm D call. The CDR3 spans 13 residues. The germline V and J ends were trimmed by 4 bases and 9 bases, with 13 bases remaining between them. Per germline, CDR1 SGHTA and CDR2 FQGTGA. The CDR3 nucleotides are TGTGCCAGCAGCTCCACTCAAGCCGGCATTCAGTACTTC. This gives the protein CASSSTQAGIQYF.